A selection of T cell receptor beta chains follows, all from one sample in a study of neurological immune-mediated disorders. MiXCR, run by TCRdb on the 5' RACE reads, gives a single entry per CDR3 protein. The table records about 55,000 distinct CDR3 sequences, around 4% of them present only once. The sequencing input was PBMCs. These receptors came from a man between 60 and 75 years old with multiple sclerosis. CDR3s include the opening cysteine and the closing phenylalanine or tryptophan. The order of the fields is clone size, V gene, J gene, CDR3 length, D gene, CDR3 DNA, CDR3 protein. D genes are given only for firm matches. Expanded clones are given a class, and other clones once, few, many or no size at all.

many,TRBV20-1,TRBJ1-1,15,TRBD1,TGCAGTGCTAGAGCAACCGGACAGGGAGTCACTGAAGCTTTCTTT,CSARATGQGVTEAFF
many,TRBV5-1,TRBJ2-7,13,TRBD1,TGCGCCAGCAGTTGGACAGGGAGAAACGAGCAGTACTTC,CASSWTGRNEQYF
many,TRBV5-1,TRBJ2-3,16,TRBD2,TGCGCCAGCAGCGCGACTAGCGGGAGGACGACAGATACGCAGTATTTT,CASSATSGRTTDTQYF
many,TRBV12-3/TRBV12-4,TRBJ2-1,14,NA,TGTGCCAGCAGAGCAGGGATTACCTACAATGAGCAGTTCTTC,CASRAGITYNEQFF
many,TRBV12-3/TRBV12-4,TRBJ2-2,12,NA,TGTGCCAGCAGGGGGGCTGGCGGGGAGCTGTTTTTT,CASRGAGGELFF
many,TRBV15,TRBJ2-7,15,NA,TGTGCCACCAGCAGAGGTATAGGAGGAGGCTACGAGCAGTACTTC,CATSRGIGGGYEQYF
many,TRBV29-1,TRBJ2-7,15,NA,TGCAGCGTTGGAGGGGTCGCGACTTCGCCTTACGAGCAGTACTTC,CSVGGVATSPYEQYF
many,TRBV5-1,TRBJ1-6,14,NA,TGCGCCAGCAGCTTGGAGGCCCAGGGTACACCCCTCCACTTT,CASSLEAQGTPLHF
many,TRBV12-3/TRBV12-4,TRBJ2-7,12,NA,TGTGCCAGCGGCGAAGGGTACTACGAGCAGTACTTC,CASGEGYYEQYF
NA,TRBV12-2,TRBJ1-2,17,NA,TGTGCAAGTCGCTCAGTAACAGGGGGCCCGGAAATTTATGGCTACACCTTC,CASRSVTGGPEIYGYTF
many,TRBV7-2,TRBJ1-1,13,NA,TGTGCCAGCAGGACAGACGGATACACTGAAGCTTTCTTT,CASRTDGYTEAFF
many,TRBV20-1,TRBJ1-5,16,NA,TGCAGTGCTAGAGATCTTGGAGCCCTTAGCAATCAGCCCCAGCATTTT,CSARDLGALSNQPQHF
many,TRBV3-1,TRBJ2-2,12,NA,TGTGCCAGCAGCCGACTACCTGACGAGCTGTTTTTT,CASSRLPDELFF
many,TRBV7-2,TRBJ2-5,13,NA,TGTGCCAGCAGCTTAGCAGGGGGTGAGACCCAGTACTTC,CASSLAGGETQYF
many,TRBV27,TRBJ2-5,15,TRBD1,TGTGCCAGCAGAACCGACCTGGACAGGCAAGAGACCCAGTACTTC,CASRTDLDRQETQYF
many,TRBV29-1,TRBJ2-7,13,NA,TGCAGCGTCCTACGCGAGGACTCTCTCGAGCAGTACTTC,CSVLREDSLEQYF
many,TRBV12-3/TRBV12-4,TRBJ2-3,16,NA,TGTGCCAGCAGTTTCCCCGCTGAGCGGGGCACAGATACGCAGTATTTT,CASSFPAERGTDTQYF
NA,TRBV12-3/TRBV12-4,TRBJ1-1,13,NA,TGTGCCAGCAGCCGAACGGGGGTCACTGAAGCTTTCTTT,CASSRTGVTEAFF
many,TRBV6-1,TRBJ1-2,11,NA,TGTGCCAGCAGTGCCCGCTATGGCTACACCTTC,CASSARYGYTF
many,TRBV6-1,TRBJ2-4,16,NA,TGTGCCAGCAGCCCTACAGCAGTACTAGCCAAAAACATTCAGTACTTC,CASSPTAVLAKNIQYF
NA,TRBV3-1,TRBJ2-7,15,TRBD2,TGTGCCAGCATCCAGAGCACTAGCGGGAGATACGAGCAGTACTTC,CASIQSTSGRYEQYF
many,TRBV24-1,TRBJ2-7,13,NA,TGTGCCACCAGTGATTCGGTCTCCTACGAGCAGTACTTC,CATSDSVSYEQYF
many,TRBV7-2,TRBJ2-3,17,NA,TGTGCCAGCAGCTTTCCGTTGAGCACAAAGAACACAGATACGCAGTATTTT,CASSFPLSTKNTDTQYF
many,TRBV20-1,TRBJ1-2,13,TRBD1,TGCAGTGCTAGAGCAGGGGGCTTTAATGGCTACACCTTC,CSARAGGFNGYTF
many,TRBV7-6,TRBJ2-2,15,NA,TGTGCCAGCAGCTCTGTTAGCGCGTTTGGCGGGGAGCTGTTTTTT,CASSSVSAFGGELFF
many,TRBV20-1,TRBJ1-5,15,TRBD1,TGCAGTGCAACCGGACAGGGGGGATATAATCAGCCCCAGCATTTT,CSATGQGGYNQPQHF
many,TRBV5-1,TRBJ2-5,15,TRBD1,TGCGCCAGCAGCTTGGGGACAGGGGAGAGGGAGACCCAGTACTTC,CASSLGTGERETQYF
many,TRBV6-6,TRBJ1-6,14,NA,TGTGCCAGCAGTTACTCTGCCCGAGGTTCACCCCTCCACTTT,CASSYSARGSPLHF
many,TRBV10-3,TRBJ1-1,13,NA,TGTGCCATCAGTGGCCGGGCTGACACTGAAGCTTTCTTT,CAISGRADTEAFF
NA,TRBV3-1,TRBJ2-3,14,NA,TGTGCCAGCAGCCGCGGAGGGGGCACAGATACGCAGTATTTT,CASSRGGGTDTQYF
many,TRBV20-1,TRBJ1-1,12,TRBD1,TGCAGTGCTAGTGGGGGGACAGCTGAAGCTTTCTTT,CSASGGTAEAFF
many,TRBV5-6,TRBJ2-2,14,NA,TGTGCCAGCAGGGGGACTGTGAACACCGGGGAGCTGTTTTTT,CASRGTVNTGELFF
few,TRBV3-1,TRBJ2-3,16,NA,TGTGCCAGCAGCCAAGGATGGGGGAGAAGCGCAGATACGCAGTATTTT,CASSQGWGRSADTQYF
many,TRBV20-1,TRBJ2-2,13,TRBD1,TGCAGTGCTCCCCGACAGGGAACCGGGGAGCTGTTTTTT,CSAPRQGTGELFF
many,TRBV3-1,TRBJ2-6,18,TRBD1,TGTGCCAGCAGCACACGGACAGGGGGAAGTTCTGGGGCCAACGTCCTGACTTTC,CASSTRTGGSSGANVLTF
many,TRBV29-1,TRBJ1-1,13,NA,TGCAGCGCCTCCCAGGGCCCCAACACTGAAGCTTTCTTT,CSASQGPNTEAFF
many,TRBV5-1,TRBJ1-5,15,NA,TGCGCCAGCACTACGACGGGGGGGCCCGGGGAGCCCCAGCATTTT,CASTTTGGPGEPQHF
many,TRBV6-1,TRBJ1-1,15,NA,TGTGCCAGCAGTGAATGGGGGGGCAGGAACACTGAAGCTTTCTTT,CASSEWGGRNTEAFF
many,TRBV4-1,TRBJ1-5,14,NA,TGCGCCAGCAGCCCCAGAACGGGCAATCAGCCCCAGCATTTT,CASSPRTGNQPQHF
many,TRBV15,TRBJ2-7,16,TRBD2,TGTGCCACCAGCAGAGATGGCGGGGGTACCGCCTACGAGCAGTACTTC,CATSRDGGGTAYEQYF
NA,TRBV7-9,TRBJ1-1,15,TRBD1,TGTGCCAGCAGCTTACCACAGGGGGCGGGTACTGAAGCTTTCTTT,CASSLPQGAGTEAFF
many,TRBV20-1,TRBJ1-5,16,NA,TGCAGTGCTAGAGTGGTGGGAGGGTACGGGGATCAGCCCCAGCATTTT,CSARVVGGYGDQPQHF
NA,TRBV12-3/TRBV12-4,TRBJ1-6,15,TRBD1,TGTGCCAGCACCATTGGACAGGGGGCGAATTCACCCCTCCACTTT,CASTIGQGANSPLHF
few,TRBV2,TRBJ2-7,12,TRBD1,TGTGCCACCCGGGACAGCAACTACGAGCAGTACTTC,CATRDSNYEQYF
NA,TRBV29-1,TRBJ2-5,13,NA,TGCAGCGTCGAACAGCACTTTAAGGAGACCCAGTACTTC,CSVEQHFKETQYF
few,TRBV27,TRBJ2-5,15,TRBD2,TGTGCCAGCAGTCTGACACTAGCGAGACAAGAGACCCAGTACTTC,CASSLTLARQETQYF
many,TRBV30,TRBJ2-7,12,TRBD1,TGTGCCTTACGGGACAGGGCATACGAGCAGTACTTC,CALRDRAYEQYF
many,TRBV9,TRBJ1-4,15,NA,TGTGCCAGCAGCGTCGGCCCGAATCGGAATGAAAAACTGTTTTTT,CASSVGPNRNEKLFF
NA,TRBV27,TRBJ1-5,12,NA,TGTGACAGCAGAAAGGGAAATCAGCCCCAGCATTTT,CDSRKGNQPQHF
NA,TRBV18,TRBJ2-1,15,TRBD2,TGTGCCAGCTCACCAGGGGAGGGCGCATACAATGAGCAGTTCTTC,CASSPGEGAYNEQFF
many,TRBV30,TRBJ2-7,13,TRBD1,TGTGCCTGGGGGTCGGGACAGGGAGACGAGCAGTACTTC,CAWGSGQGDEQYF
many,TRBV5-1,TRBJ2-5,16,NA,TGCGCCAGCAGCTTGGACGCCGCCACCAAGGCGGGCGCCCAGTACTTC,CASSLDAATKAGAQYF
many,TRBV29-1,TRBJ1-3,13,TRBD1,TGCAGCGTATATAACAGGGGTCCGGACACCATATATTTT,CSVYNRGPDTIYF
many,TRBV11-2,TRBJ1-5,15,NA,TGTGCCAGCAGCCCCGGACAGAATAGCAATCAGCCCCAGCATTTT,CASSPGQNSNQPQHF
many,TRBV5-6,TRBJ2-4,14,TRBD2,TGTGCCAGCAGCTTGGGGGGAGGGAGGAACATTCAGTACTTC,CASSLGGGRNIQYF